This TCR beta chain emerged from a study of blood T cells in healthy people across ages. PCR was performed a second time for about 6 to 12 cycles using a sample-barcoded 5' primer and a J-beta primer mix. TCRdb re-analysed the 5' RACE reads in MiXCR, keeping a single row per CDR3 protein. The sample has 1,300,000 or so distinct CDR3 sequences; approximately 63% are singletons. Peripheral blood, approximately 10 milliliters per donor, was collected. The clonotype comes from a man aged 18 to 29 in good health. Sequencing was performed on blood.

This CDR3 reads CSAKTAYEQYF. CDR3 in DNA: TGCAGTGCTAAGACAGCCTACGAGCAGTACTTC. The chain is built from TRBV20-1 and TRBJ2-7; D is perhaps TRBD1 (5 bases). The germline V gene has CDR1 DFQATT and CDR2 SNEGSKA (reference sequence). Trimming cost V 4 bases and J 2 bases, with 6 bases left between them. This CDR3 comprises 11 residues.